Listed below are T cell receptor beta chains from one sample, sequenced in a study of shared T cell receptors in the human thymus. Using immunoSEQ multiplex PCR, the repertoire was profiled, and TCRdb retains in-frame clones only, with some absent. Of 500,000 to 550,000 clones in the sample, around 78% were seen once. The data were also submitted as part of a second study, on human thymus T cells.

The specimen sequenced was thymocytes. The receptors originated from a boy under three years old with a congenital heart defect. The CDR3 runs from the conserved cysteine through the conserved F or W. Each record gives: J gene, clone size, V gene, D gene, CDR3 protein, CDR3 DNA. The D gene is left open where the match is weak. Expanded clones are given a class, and other clones once, few, many or no size at all.

j_gene: TRBJ1-1; abundance: NA; v_gene: TRBV2; d_gene: NA; CDR3aa: CASLETGNTEAFF; CDR3nt: TGTGCCAGCCTTGAGACAGGGAACACTGAAGCTTTCTTT
j_gene: TRBJ1-1; abundance: NA; v_gene: TRBV6-5; d_gene: NA; CDR3aa: CASSYGGTEAFF; CDR3nt: TGTGCCAGCAGTTACGGAGGCACTGAAGCTTTCTTT
j_gene: TRBJ1-5; abundance: NA; v_gene: TRBV2; d_gene: NA; CDR3aa: CASSGVARGGWNQPQHF; CDR3nt: TGTGCCAGCAGTGGAGTTGCCAGGGGAGGGTGGAATCAGCCCCAGCATTTT
j_gene: TRBJ2-7; abundance: once; v_gene: TRBV11-3; d_gene: TRBD1; CDR3aa: CASSLDQGVRKGYEQYF; CDR3nt: TGTGCCAGCAGCTTAGATCAGGGGGTGCGAAAAGGCTACGAGCAGTACTTC
j_gene: TRBJ2-7; abundance: NA; v_gene: TRBV15; d_gene: TRBD1; CDR3aa: CATSRPRDRIYEQYF; CDR3nt: TGTGCCACCAGCAGGCCACGGGACAGGATCTACGAGCAGTACTTC
j_gene: TRBJ2-5; abundance: NA; v_gene: TRBV4-3; d_gene: TRBD2; CDR3aa: CASSQIAGGETQYF; CDR3nt: TGCGCCAGCAGCCAAATTGCGGGGGGAGAGACCCAGTACTTC
j_gene: TRBJ2-7; abundance: few; v_gene: TRBV7-8; d_gene: NA; CDR3aa: CASSLTGIGLGYEQYF; CDR3nt: TGTGCCAGCAGCTTAACGGGAATAGGGTTAGGATACGAGCAGTACTTC
j_gene: TRBJ2-5; abundance: NA; v_gene: TRBV11-2; d_gene: TRBD2; CDR3aa: CASSPGGTSGTETQYF; CDR3nt: TGTGCCAGCAGCCCCGGGGGGACTAGCGGGACGGAGACCCAGTACTTC
j_gene: TRBJ2-7; abundance: NA; v_gene: TRBV7-2; d_gene: TRBD2; CDR3aa: CASSPGLAPYEQYF; CDR3nt: TGTGCCAGCAGCCCGGGACTAGCGCCCTACGAGCAGTACTTC
j_gene: TRBJ2-7; abundance: NA; v_gene: TRBV6-1; d_gene: TRBD2; CDR3aa: CASSPTSVYEQYF; CDR3nt: TGTGCCAGCAGTCCCACTAGCGTCTACGAGCAGTACTTC
j_gene: TRBJ2-7; abundance: NA; v_gene: TRBV4-2; d_gene: NA; CDR3aa: CASSQLQASYEQYF; CDR3nt: TGTGCCAGCAGCCAACTGCAGGCCTCCTACGAGCAGTACTTC
j_gene: TRBJ2-3; abundance: NA; v_gene: TRBV12-5; d_gene: TRBD2; CDR3aa: CASAQDRILTSGSSTDTQYF; CDR3nt: TGTGCTAGTGCCCAAGACAGGATCTTGACTAGCGGGTCTAGCACAGATACGCAGTATTTT
j_gene: TRBJ1-1; abundance: NA; v_gene: TRBV5-8; d_gene: NA; CDR3aa: CASTWGSLNTEAFF; CDR3nt: TGTGCCAGCACCTGGGGCAGCTTGAACACTGAAGCTTTCTTT
j_gene: TRBJ1-5; abundance: NA; v_gene: TRBV6-1; d_gene: TRBD1; CDR3aa: CASSGDRCNQPQHF; CDR3nt: TGTGCCAGCAGTGGGGACAGATGCAATCAGCCCCAGCATTTT
j_gene: TRBJ1-2; abundance: NA; v_gene: TRBV29-1; d_gene: NA; CDR3aa: CSVEGRPRGYGYTF; CDR3nt: TGCAGCGTTGAGGGCAGGCCCCGGGGCTATGGCTACACCTTC